These 13 T cell receptor beta chains were all obtained from the same sample, sequenced in a study of tumor-infiltrating lymphocytes in primary liver carcinoma. They got blood RNA out of unsorted whole blood and also pulled out germline DNA. TCR beta cDNA was made from 500 ng total RNA with a constant-region primer. It was through three nested multiplex PCR rounds of slightly modified ARM-PCR that TCR beta libraries arose. A C-beta reverse primer was combined with TRBV1-TRBV30 forward primers in the first two PCR rounds, and each round had 10 cycles. In TCRdb, the multiplex PCR reads were re-called with MiXCR into one record per CDR3 protein. The sample holds fewer than 400,000 distinct CDR3 sequences, 55% to 65% seen once. Sequenced: peripheral blood. The receptors originated from a man between 35 and 55 years old with primary liver carcinoma and hepatitis B virus infection.

This chain joins TRBV4-1 and TRBJ1-1; D may be TRBD1 (5 bases). Germline CDR1 MGHRA, CDR2 YSYEKL. V was trimmed by 1 base and J by 5 bases, leaving 17 bases between them. The CDR3 loop spans 16 amino acids. The chain's CDR3 is CASSQGDRGWDTEAFF. In DNA, the CDR3 is TGCGCCAGCAGCCAAGGTGACAGAGGATGGGATACTGAAGCTTTCTTT.

About this clonotype: The junction shows a germline mismatch at one end, possibly a read error. This chain links TRBV11-2 with TRBJ2-5; TRBD1 aligns across 9 bases. Germline CDR1 and CDR2: SGHAT and FQNNGV. This CDR3 contains 15 residues. The CDR3 here is CTSSPGQGLRETQYF. The CDR3 bases are TGTACCAGCAGCCCGGGACAGGGCCTACGAGAGACCCAGTACTTC. Supplemented by reference TRBV11-2 and TRBJ2-5, the full variable domain reads EAGVAQSPRYKIIEKRQSVAFWCNPISGHATLYWYQQILGQGPKLLIQFQNNGVVDDSQLPKDRFSAERLKGVDSTLKIQPAKLEDSAVYLCTSSPGQGLRETQYFGPGTRLLVL.

Points on this clonotype: A much larger clone sits a single nucleotide away, making a read error possible. The chain joins TRBV14 to TRBJ1-1; perhaps TRBD1 as D (5 bases). The V gene's germline CDR1 is SGHDN and CDR2 FVKESK. This CDR3 contains 15 residues. In DNA, the CDR3 is TGTGCCAACAGCCAAGCATCGGGGCGCGGCACTGAAGCTTTCTTT. Amino acid sequence: CANSQASGRGTEAFF.

The chain carries TRBV29-1 and TRBJ2-3, with 7 bases matching TRBD2. After removal of 7 bases from V and 6 bases from J, the junction contained 10 bases not matched to a gene. The CDR3 is made up of 13 amino acids. Per the germline V gene, CDR1 is SQVTM and CDR2 is ANQGSEA. The CDR3 DNA reads TGCAGCGCTGATACTAGCGTGAGGGATACGCAGTATTTT. Amino acid sequence: CSADTSVRDTQYF.

About this clonotype itself: The CDR3 ends on some other residue instead of the conserved phenylalanine or tryptophan, so this is likely a read error. The DNA is omitted, as the CDR3 cannot be located on it reliably, and the CDR3 follows TCRdb's listing. The gene calls are TRBV28 and TRBJ2-7; the table gives TRBD2 as D, unverified against the DNA. Germline V gene sequence: CDR1 MDHEN, CDR2 SYDVKM. The CDR3 numbers 12 amino acids, ends counted. CDR3 protein: CASSHTGTSLSS.

As to this clonotype: A much larger clonotype is one base distant, so this may be a read error. The chain carries TRBV6-5 and TRBJ2-1; possibly TRBD1 for D (6 bases). Germline V gene data show CDR1 as MNHEY and CDR2 as SVGAGI. The CDR3 runs to 12 residues. The CDR3 DNA reads as TGTGACACCGTGGGGGCCAACAATGAGCAGTTCTTC. Its translation: CDTVGANNEQFF.

In regard to this clonotype: A junction boundary mismatches the germline segment, possibly from a read error. This chain uses TRBV4-1 with TRBJ1-5; no reliable D call. In germline, CDR1 is MGHRA, CDR2 YSYEKL. The CDR3 is made up of 18 amino acids. The CDR3 is CASSQANMGFVADQLQHF. The CDR3 nucleotides read TGTGCCAGCAGCCAGGCGAATATGGGGTTCGTAGCGGATCAGCTCCAGCATTTT.

About this clonotype itself: A read error may explain this, as a much larger clone is one base away. The V and J genes are TRBV6-5 and TRBJ2-1; D is perhaps TRBD1 or TRBD2 (5 bases each). Germline lookup yields CDR1 MNHEY and CDR2 SVGAGI. CDR3 length: 13 residues. V was pared by 7 bases and J by 6 bases, with 13 bases between. CDR3 loop: CASMKRGSNEQFF. In nucleotides, the CDR3 is TGTGCCAGCATGAAGAGGGGCTCCAATGAGCAGTTCTTC.

This sequence joins TRBV6-5 and TRBJ2-1; the D gene is possibly TRBD1 (6 bases). The germline CDR1 and CDR2 sequences are MNHEY and SVGAGI. This CDR3 has 17 residues. V was shortened by 0 bases and J by 1 base, with 13 bases between the two germline ends. The DNA of the CDR3 is TGTGCCAGCAGTTACTCAGCAGGGGTTGAATCCTACAATGAGCAGTTCTTC. Residues: CASSYSAGVESYNEQFF.

The gene calls are TRBV6-2 or TRBV6-3 and TRBJ2-7; D may match TRBD1 or TRBD2 (5 bases each). The CDR3 runs 14 residues. Germline CDR1 reads MNHEY; CDR2 reads SVGEGT. Trimming stripped 5 bases from V and 8 bases from J, with 19 bases between. CDR3 DNA sequence: TGTGCCAGCAGTCCCGGGACCTATCCGTACAAGCAGTACTTC. Its protein is CASSPGTYPYKQYF.

In this sample, this clonotype turned up a few times. The junction differs from germline at one of its ends, possibly a read error. This chain links TRBV6-1 with TRBJ2-3; no reliable D call. In germline, CDR1 is MNHNS, CDR2 SASEGT. This CDR3 has 13 amino acids. Written as DNA, the CDR3 is TGTGCCAACAGTGAAAGTCAGGCAGATACGCAGTATTTT. Its translation: CANSESQADTQYF.

As for this clonotype: A much larger clone lies one base from this, so it may be a read error. The chain links TRBV4-3 to TRBJ2-7, with 7 positions matching TRBD1. CDR1 and CDR2 (germline): LGHNA, YSLEER. J lost 4 bases, V lost 0 bases, and 6 bases had no gene match. The length of the CDR3 is 15 residues. CDR3 sequence (DNA): TGCGCCAGCAGCCAAGACAGGGGGAATGGTTACGAGCAGTACTTC. Amino acids: CASSQDRGNGYEQYF.

Points on this clonotype: This clone may be a read error of a much larger clone one base away. The missing conserved phenylalanine or tryptophan at the end of this CDR3 makes a read error likely. The J gene is TRBJ2-1, the V gene TRBV4-2; 11 nucleotides match TRBD2. Germline V lookup: CDR1 LGHNA, CDR2 YNFKEQ. Trimming removed 0 bases from V and 12 bases from J; junction bases left unmatched: 4. The CDR3 covers 14 residues. The CDR3 coding sequence is TGTGCCAGCAGCCAAGAAAGGCTAGCGGGAGGGCAGTTCCTC. It translates to CASSQERLAGGQFL.